This TCR beta chain was captured by sequencing in a study of CD8 T cells in Susac syndrome. Study observations and caveats: Acknowledgment was made by the study that its TCR sequencing and HLA analysis involved a relatively small number of individuals.

The CDR3 extends over 16 amino acids. Trimming cost V 0 bases and J 4 bases, with 15 bases left between them. Germline assignment: CDR1 MGHRA and CDR2 YSYEKL. Reverse transcription used about 0.5 to 1 ug RNA and random hexamers. TCRdb redid the calling of the immunoSEQ multiplex PCR reads with MiXCR, one entry per CDR3 protein. The profile shows tens of thousands of distinct CDR3 sequences, about 94% of them singletons. Regarding this clonotype: Antigen: not known.

The chain recombines TRBV4-1 with TRBJ1-2, with TRBD1 as a possible D gene (5 bases). Specimen: CD4+ T cells from PBMCs. The source of this sequence is a human donor with Susac syndrome. CDR3 coding DNA: TGCGCCAGCAGCCAAGAGCTCGGGGGTAGAGCCTATGGCTACACCTTC. The encoded protein is CASSQELGGRAYGYTF.